The 20 T cell receptor beta chains below all came from one sample that was sequenced in a study of T and B cells in COVID-19 patients. TRB rearrangements were amplified by multiplex PCR with BIOMED2 TRB-A/B primers. TCRdb reprocessed the multiplex PCR reads with MiXCR, giving one entry per CDR3 protein. The top ten hold about 3.9% of the sample, which has some 13,000 distinct CDR3 sequences, over 25% seen once. From blood, roughly 250-550 ng of genomic DNA served as TRB template. Sequencing was performed on blood. The receptors come from a human donor who had recovered from COVID-19.

The J gene is TRBJ2-2, the V gene TRBV5-4; TRBD2 matches 12 bases. The germline CDR1 and CDR2 sequences are SGHNT and YYREEE (reference sequence). V trimming: 4 bases; J trimming: 1 base; junction bases outside the gene matches: 8. The CDR3 covers 18 residues. The CDR3 sequence is CASSLITLAGGNTGELFF. The CDR3 region has the DNA TGTGCCAGCAGCCTAATCACACTAGCGGGAGGGAACACCGGGGAGCTGTTTTTT.

This clonotype has just a few counts. This chain connects TRBV13 to TRBJ2-3, with a tentative D call TRBD2 (6 bases). The germline CDR1 and CDR2 sequences are PRHDT and FYEKMQ (reference sequence). V lost 2 bases, J lost 3 bases, and 15 bases lay in between. The CDR3 loop spans 16 amino acids. The CDR3 is CASSLRSSVVTDTQYF. CDR3 coding DNA: TGTGCCAGCAGCTTAAGATCTAGCGTGGTAACAGATACGCAGTATTTT.

This clonotype occurred many times. The rearrangement joins TRBV6-1 to TRBJ2-5; TRBD1 matches at 11 bases. The CDR3 has 16 residues. The trim removed 7 bases at V and 5 bases at J, leaving 12 bases unmatched. Germline V gives CDR1 MNHNS, CDR2 SASEGT. Written as DNA, the CDR3 is TGTGCCAGCACCAAGGAGAGGACAGGGGGCCGGGAGACCCAGTACTTC. Translation: CASTKERTGGRETQYF.

The chain employs TRBV28 and TRBJ1-3; D is ambiguous. This CDR3 comprises 16 residues. Trimming cost V 6 bases and J 0 bases, with 15 bases left between them. In germline, CDR1 is MDHEN, CDR2 SYDVKM. The DNA of the CDR3 is TGTGCCAGCAGAAACGAAGGGAAGAGCTCTGGAAACACCATATATTTT. Protein sequence: CASRNEGKSSGNTIYF.

This clonotype was seen a handful of times. This chain connects TRBV6-5 to TRBJ2-1; TRBD2 matches at 15 bases. There are 17 residues in the CDR3. Looked up from germline, CDR1 is MNHEY and CDR2 is SVGAGI. V was clipped by 1 base and J by 7 bases; unmatched bases: 5. The CDR3 DNA reads TGTGCCAGCAGTTACTGGGGACTAGCGGGGGGTGTAAATGAGCAGTTCTTC. It specifies CASSYWGLAGGVNEQFF.

The sample holds one count of this clonotype. V is TRBV6-1 and J is TRBJ2-5, with 10 bases that match TRBD2. Trimming cost V 6 bases and J 4 bases; bases outside gene matches: 8. CDR1 MNHNS and CDR2 SASEGT come from the germline V gene. The CDR3 is 15 amino acids. CDR3 region: CASSHASGGLETQYF. Here the CDR3 DNA reads TGTGCCAGCAGCCATGCTAGCGGGGGCCTAGAGACCCAGTACTTC.

This clonotype was observed at least ten times. The chain links TRBV13 to TRBJ2-7, with 7 nucleotides matching TRBD2. The J segment lost 5 bases and the V segment lost 1 base, leaving 8 bases of the junction unmatched. The germline CDR1 and CDR2 sequences are PRHDT and FYEKMQ (reference sequence). The CDR3 sequence is 15 residues long. CDR3 nucleotides: TGTGCCAGCAGCTTAGAAGTTCGGGGGGTCCACGAGCAGTACTTC. It specifies CASSLEVRGVHEQYF.

The chain uses TRBV12-3 or TRBV12-4 and TRBJ1-4; 7 bases align to TRBD1. V lost 3 bases to trimming and J lost 4 bases; unmatched junction nucleotides: 2. This CDR3 spans 14 amino acids. The CDR3 is CASSFRDSNEKLFF. CDR3 nucleotides: TGTGCCAGCAGTTTTAGGGACAGTAATGAAAAACTGTTTTTT.

This clonotype came up many times. J is TRBJ1-6 and V is TRBV6-6, with D tentatively TRBD1 (5 bases). Germline CDR1 and CDR2: MNHNY and SVGAGI (reference sequence). Trimming pared 0 bases from V and 2 bases from J, leaving 11 bases between. The CDR3 consists of 17 residues. CDR3 DNA sequence: TGTGCCAGCAGTTACTCGATGGGGGGAGCCTATAATTCACCCCTCCACTTT. Translation gives CASSYSMGGAYNSPLHF.

This clonotype has a handful of counts. The gene calls are TRBV20-1 and TRBJ2-7; 10 nucleotides match TRBD2. CDR1 and CDR2 from the germline V gene are DFQATT and SNEGSKA (reference sequence). With V trimmed by 0 bases and J by 0 bases, 11 bases remained unmatched. The CDR3 consists of 18 residues. The CDR3 region has the DNA TGCAGTGCTAGAGAAAGTTGGAGCGGGAGGGCCTACTCCTACGAGCAGTACTTC. Amino acid sequence: CSARESWSGRAYSYEQYF.

V gene TRBV28 combines with J gene TRBJ2-2; either TRBD1 or TRBD2 may fit D (5 bases each). The germline V gene has CDR1 MDHEN and CDR2 SYDVKM. The germline V and J ends were trimmed by 5 bases and 5 bases, with 15 bases remaining between them. This CDR3 is 15 amino acids long. The CDR3 reads CASSLVLGGTGELFF. The DNA of the CDR3 is TGTGCCAGCAGTCTAGTACTTGGGGGTACCGGGGAGCTGTTTTTT.

A few counts support this clonotype. V gene TRBV15 combines with J gene TRBJ1-5; 7 nucleotides align to TRBD1. The V and J ends lost 0 bases and 6 bases, in that order; junction bases with no gene match: 8. Germline-derived CDR1 and CDR2 are LNHNV and YYDKDF (reference sequence). The CDR3 has 16 residues. CDR3 DNA sequence: TGTGCCACCAGCAGAGATCTGCTAGGGGGCGGTCAGCCCCAGCATTTT. It specifies CATSRDLLGGGQPQHF.

The chain combines TRBV5-4 with TRBJ1-1; D remains unclear. V was trimmed by 0 bases and J by 2 bases, leaving 8 bases between them. CDR3 length: 14 residues. Per the germline V gene, CDR1 is SGHNT and CDR2 is YYREEE (reference sequence). Written as DNA, the CDR3 is TGTGCCAGCAGCTTGGAAGTACTTAACACTGAAGCTTTCTTT. It yields the protein CASSLEVLNTEAFF. Full variable domain (outside the CDR3, taken from reference TRBV5-4 and TRBJ1-1): ETGVTQSPTHLIKTRGQQVTLRCSSQSGHNTVSWYQQALGQGPQFIFQYYREEENGRGNFPPRFSGLQFPNYSSELNVNALELDDSALYLCASSLEVLNTEAFFGQGTRLTVV.

This clonotype occurred a few times. The chain combines TRBV24-1 with TRBJ2-3, with 14 positions matching TRBD2. This CDR3 is 18 amino acids long. Per germline, CDR1 KGHDR and CDR2 SFDVKD. Germline trimming cut 10 bases from V and 1 base from J; bases unmatched to any gene: 12. CDR3 bases: TGTGCCACTCAGCCAGGACTAGCGGGGGGACAGGGCACAGATACGCAGTATTTT. It codes for CATQPGLAGGQGTDTQYF.

The table lists this clonotype with many counts. V and J are TRBV12-3 or TRBV12-4 and TRBJ2-5, with 13 positions matching TRBD2. The CDR3 runs 19 residues. The V gene end was trimmed by 6 bases and the J gene end by 5 bases; junction bases not matched to a gene: 18. CDR3: CASSRTSGGEWGGGETQYF. The CDR3 coding sequence is TGTGCCAGCAGCCGTACTAGCGGGGGGGAGTGGGGTGGGGGTGAGACCCAGTACTTC.

By sample fraction, this clonotype is medium-sized. This chain connects TRBV6-2 or TRBV6-3 to TRBJ2-1; 14 positions match TRBD2. Germline V gene sequence: CDR1 MNHEY, CDR2 SVGEGT. J lost 6 bases, V lost 5 bases, and 9 bases had no gene match. This CDR3 comprises 17 residues. The CDR3 loop reads CASSPGLAGAPINEQFF. In DNA, the CDR3 is TGTGCCAGCAGTCCGGGACTAGCGGGGGCACCCATCAATGAGCAGTTCTTC.

In DNA, the CDR3 is TGTGCCAGCAGCCCTCAAGACTCTTACAATGAGCAGTTCTTC. This codes for CASSPQDSYNEQFF. The chain links TRBV12-3 or TRBV12-4 to TRBJ2-1; no definite D call. With 6 bases removed from V and 4 bases from J, the gap between germline ends came to 13 bases. There are 14 residues in the CDR3.

This clonotype rates as medium-sized (0.01 to 0.1%). The rearrangement joins TRBV30 to TRBJ2-5; TRBD1 is a possible D gene (6 bases). V lost 0 bases and J lost 6, with 11 bases in between. Germline values: CDR1 GTSNPN, CDR2 SVGIG (reference sequence). This CDR3 is 13 amino acids long. The CDR3 protein is CAWSVAGEKTQYF. In DNA form, the CDR3 reads TGTGCCTGGAGTGTCGCAGGGGAAAAGACCCAGTACTTC. The complete variable domain, with remaining parts taken from reference TRBV30 and TRBJ2-5, reads SQTIHQWPATLVQPVGSPLSLECTVEGTSNPNLYWYRQAAGRGLQLLFYSVGIGQISSEVPQNLSASRPQDRQFILSSKKLLLSDSGFYLCAWSVAGEKTQYFGPGTRLLVL.

This clonotype was detected a few times. V gene TRBV11-2 combines with J gene TRBJ2-3, with 7 positions matching TRBD2. The CDR3 totals 14 residues. The trim removed 1 base at V and 6 bases at J, leaving 4 bases unmatched. Germline assignment: CDR1 SGHAT and CDR2 FQNNGV. CDR3 in DNA: TGTGCCAGCAGCTTAGCCGGGGGGTCGGATACGCAGTATTTT. It yields the protein CASSLAGGSDTQYF.

Regarding this clonotype: This may come from a read error, since a much larger clone is one base off. The chain combines TRBV7-6 with TRBJ2-1; D gene uncertain. Per germline, CDR1 SGHVS and CDR2 FNYEAQ. The CDR3 is 13 amino acids. As DNA, the CDR3 is TGTGCCAGCAGCGGGAACTCCTACAATGTGCAGTTCTTC. This sequence encodes CASSGNSYNVQFF.